The clone carrying this T cell receptor beta chain was recorded at least ten times. The V gene's germline CDR1 is SGHDT and CDR2 YYEEEE. The CDR3 runs to 17 residues. V was clipped by 0 bases and J by 0 bases, with 14 bases between them. These data originate in a study of blood T cell repertoires in COVID-19. Overall study context: Whether acute or convalescent, the COVID-19 samples came from the United States, Italy and Spain. The cDNA or gDNA used as material had been derived from T cells, B-cell-depleted T cells, or PBMCs.

The assay was immunoSEQ multiplex PCR, and TCRdb's table has in-frame clones only and misses some. Here the sample spans about 77,000 clones, roughly 80% being singletons. The rearrangement uses TRBV5-6 and TRBJ2-3; TRBD1 might be the D (5 bases). Material for sequencing was peripheral blood. This clonotype was sampled from an older woman with acute or convalescent COVID-19. Here the CDR3 DNA reads TGTGCCAGCAGCTTGGGTTGGGGCGGCACTAGCACAGATACGCAGTATTTT. Translated: CASSLGWGGTSTDTQYF.